Shown below are 3 T cell receptor beta chains from a single sample sequenced in a study of T-cell reconstitution after alpha-beta-depleted transplantation in children. The TCRbeta library was prepared with unique molecular identifiers. Via MiXCR, TCRdb re-called the PCR reads, giving one row per CDR3 protein. Here the sample spans 500,000 to 600,000 distinct CDR3 sequences, roughly 33% being singletons. Here the sequenced sample was PBMCs from the stem cell graft donor, taken from the stem cell graft. The receptors here all came from a human donor who donated a stem cell graft to a child with aplastic anemia.

This clonotype was seen more than once but under ten times. This chain links TRBV7-2 with TRBJ2-1; D is possibly TRBD1 or TRBD2 (5 bases each). CDR3 length equals 15 residues. Germline CDR1 SGHTA, CDR2 FQGNSA. V dropped 2 bases and J dropped 10 bases, with 18 bases sitting between them. CDR3 nucleotide sequence: TGTGCCAGCAGCTTATCTCTTGCTGTAGGGACGGAGCAGTTCTTC. Residues: CASSLSLAVGTEQFF.

This clonotype occurred once. Relative to the germline gene, one junction end is altered; a read error may explain this. The rearrangement links TRBV20-1 to TRBJ2-1, with 12 bases that match TRBD2. CDR3 length: 17 amino acids. Germline CDR1 DFQATT, CDR2 SNEGSKA (reference sequence). The CDR3 DNA sequence: TGCTGTGCTAGAGATGGGACTAGCGGGTGGTCCTACAATGAGCAGTTCTTC. It is translated as CCARDGTSGWSYNEQFF.

The rearrangement links TRBV20-1 to TRBJ2-5, with D perhaps matching TRBD1 (5 bases). Germline CDR1 and CDR2: DFQATT and SNEGSKA (reference sequence). The CDR3 consists of 13 residues. Trimming stripped 6 bases from V and 0 bases from J, with 11 bases between. This CDR3 reads CSADMGHQETQYF. The CDR3 nucleotides are TGCAGTGCCGACATGGGGCACCAAGAGACCCAGTACTTC.